This entry concerns a single T cell receptor (beta chain). The sample is drawn from a study of blood T cell repertoires in COVID-19. The V end lost 1 base, the J end lost 7 bases, and 5 bases lay between the germline ends. Germline V gives CDR1 SGHTA, CDR2 FQGNSA. The length of the CDR3 is 13 residues. The protocol was immunoSEQ multiplex PCR, while the TCRdb copy is restricted to in-frame clones and leaves out a portion. This sample yields 150,000 to 190,000 clones, of which around 84% are seen a single time; around 7% belongs to the top ten. V is TRBV7-2 and J is TRBJ1-6; D is unresolved. The clonotype comes from a man between 50 and 59 years old who had recovered from COVID-19. The sequenced sample consisted of PBMCs or T cells enriched from blood (not recorded which). As DNA, the CDR3 is TGTGCCAGCAGCTTAGGGCCCAATTCACCCCTCCACTTT. Its translation: CASSLGPNSPLHF.